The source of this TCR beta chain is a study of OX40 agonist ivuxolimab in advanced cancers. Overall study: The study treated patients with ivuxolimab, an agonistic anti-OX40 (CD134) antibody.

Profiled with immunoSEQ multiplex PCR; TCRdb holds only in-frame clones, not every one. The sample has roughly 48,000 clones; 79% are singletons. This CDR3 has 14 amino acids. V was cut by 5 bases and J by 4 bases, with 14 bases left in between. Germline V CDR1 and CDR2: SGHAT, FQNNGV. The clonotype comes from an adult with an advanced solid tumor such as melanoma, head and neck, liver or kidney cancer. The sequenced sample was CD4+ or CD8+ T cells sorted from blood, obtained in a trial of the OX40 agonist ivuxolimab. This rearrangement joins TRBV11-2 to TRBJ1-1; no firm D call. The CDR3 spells CASSPRVGSTEAFF. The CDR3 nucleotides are TGTGCCAGCAGCCCGCGAGTTGGGAGCACTGAAGCTTTCTTT.